This passage covers 5 T cell receptor beta chains from one sample sequenced in a study of blood T cell repertoires in COVID-19. Data came from immunoSEQ multiplex PCR; TCRdb stores just in-frame clones and leaves some out. This table holds about 92,000 clones, 80% found once. The sequenced sample consisted of peripheral blood. The receptors here all came from an older woman with acute or convalescent COVID-19.

The chain combines TRBV5-5 with TRBJ1-2, with 8 bases lining up with TRBD1. The CDR3 length is 14 residues. Looked up from germline, CDR1 is SGHKS and CDR2 is YYEKEE (reference sequence). With V trimmed by 5 bases and J by 4 bases, 7 bases remained unmatched. For the CDR3, the DNA is TGTGCCAGCAGTTTCGACAGGGGATCCTATGGCTACACCTTC. This translates into CASSFDRGSYGYTF.

CDR3 amino acids: CASSPGSGRPNEQFF. CDR3 DNA sequence: TGCGCCAGCAGCCCAGGGAGCGGGAGGCCCAATGAGCAGTTCTTC. The chain recombines TRBV5-1 with TRBJ2-1; TRBD2 matches at 9 bases. Per germline, CDR1 SGHRS and CDR2 YFSETQ. The CDR3 consists of 15 residues. The V segment lost 4 bases and the J segment 6 bases; nucleotides outside the gene matches: 8.

The chain uses TRBV5-5 and TRBJ1-3; 8 positions match TRBD1. Per germline, CDR1 SGHKS and CDR2 YYEKEE (reference sequence). V lost 5 bases and J lost 1; bases outside the gene matches: 8. The CDR3 is made up of 16 amino acids. The CDR3 DNA follows: TGTGCCAGCAGGACCGGGACAGGAGGGTCTGGAAACACCATATATTTT. Its protein product is CASRTGTGGSGNTIYF.

This sequence joins TRBV5-4 and TRBJ2-7, with D uncertain. Trimming pared 3 bases from V and 4 bases from J, leaving 17 bases between. This CDR3 is built from 15 residues. Germline V CDR1 and CDR2: SGHNT, YYREEE (reference sequence). DNA for the CDR3: TGTGCCAGCAGCTCCCTCGATTCGGTCCGGTACGAGCAGTACTTC. Translating it yields CASSSLDSVRYEQYF.

V usage is TRBV5-1 and J usage is TRBJ1-6; 10 nucleotides align to TRBD1. This CDR3 is 14 amino acids long. Germline V lookup: CDR1 SGHRS, CDR2 YFSETQ. J gave up 9 bases and V 2 bases, and 2 bases lay outside the gene matches. The DNA of the CDR3 is TGCGCCAGCAGCTTTGACAGGGGGCCTTCACCCCTCCACTTT. Translated: CASSFDRGPSPLHF.